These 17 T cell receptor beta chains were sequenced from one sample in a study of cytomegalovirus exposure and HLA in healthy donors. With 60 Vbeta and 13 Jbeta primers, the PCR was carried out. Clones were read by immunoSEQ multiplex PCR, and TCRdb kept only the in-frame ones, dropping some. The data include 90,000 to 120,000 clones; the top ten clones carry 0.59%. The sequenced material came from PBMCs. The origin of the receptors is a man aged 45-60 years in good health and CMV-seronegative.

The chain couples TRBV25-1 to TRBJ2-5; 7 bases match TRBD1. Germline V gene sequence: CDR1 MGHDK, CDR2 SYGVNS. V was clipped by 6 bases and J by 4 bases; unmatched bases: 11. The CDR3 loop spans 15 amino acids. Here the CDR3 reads CASSAPETGTETQYF. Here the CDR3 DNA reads TGTGCCAGCAGCGCCCCCGAGACAGGGACAGAGACCCAGTACTTC.

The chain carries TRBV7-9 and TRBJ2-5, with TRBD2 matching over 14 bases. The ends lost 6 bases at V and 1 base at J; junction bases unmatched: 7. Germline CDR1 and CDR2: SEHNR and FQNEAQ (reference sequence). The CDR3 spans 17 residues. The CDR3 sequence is CASRPATSGRAQETQYF. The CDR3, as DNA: TGTGCCAGCAGACCAGCGACTAGCGGGAGGGCCCAAGAGACCCAGTACTTC.

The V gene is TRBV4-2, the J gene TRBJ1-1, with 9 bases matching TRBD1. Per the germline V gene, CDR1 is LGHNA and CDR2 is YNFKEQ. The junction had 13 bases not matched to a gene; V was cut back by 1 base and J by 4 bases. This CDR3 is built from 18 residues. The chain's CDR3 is CASSQAWDRDEEGTEAFF. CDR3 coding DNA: TGTGCCAGCAGCCAAGCCTGGGACAGGGACGAGGAAGGCACTGAAGCTTTCTTT.

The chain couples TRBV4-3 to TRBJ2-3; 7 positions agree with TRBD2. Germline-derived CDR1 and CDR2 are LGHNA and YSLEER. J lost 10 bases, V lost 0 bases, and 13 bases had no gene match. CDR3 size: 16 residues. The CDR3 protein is CASSQEVRLAGMAQYF. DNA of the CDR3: TGCGCCAGCAGCCAAGAGGTCAGGTTAGCGGGTATGGCGCAGTATTTT.

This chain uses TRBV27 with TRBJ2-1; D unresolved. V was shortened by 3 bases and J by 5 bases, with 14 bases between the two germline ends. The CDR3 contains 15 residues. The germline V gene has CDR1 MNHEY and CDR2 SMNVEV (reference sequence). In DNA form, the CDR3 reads TGTGCCAGCAGTTTTCTCGGAGCTTCCGACAATGAGCAGTTCTTC. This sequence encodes CASSFLGASDNEQFF.

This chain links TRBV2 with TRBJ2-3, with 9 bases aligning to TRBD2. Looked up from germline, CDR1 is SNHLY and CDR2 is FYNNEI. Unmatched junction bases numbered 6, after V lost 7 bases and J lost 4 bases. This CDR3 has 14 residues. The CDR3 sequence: CASILAGISDTQYF. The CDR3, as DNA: TGTGCCAGCATCCTAGCGGGAATTTCAGATACGCAGTATTTT.

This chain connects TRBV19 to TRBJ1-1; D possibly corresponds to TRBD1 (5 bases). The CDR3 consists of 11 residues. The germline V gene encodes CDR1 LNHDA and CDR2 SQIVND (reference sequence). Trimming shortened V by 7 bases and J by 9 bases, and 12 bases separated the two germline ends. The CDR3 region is CASMGQIQAFF. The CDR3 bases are TGTGCCAGTATGGGGCAGATCCAAGCTTTCTTT. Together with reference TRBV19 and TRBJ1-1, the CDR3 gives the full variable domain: DGGITQSPKYLFRKEGQNVTLSCEQNLNHDAMYWYRQDPGQGLRLIYYSQIVNDFQKGDIAEGYSVSREKKESFPLTVTSAQKNPTAFYLCASMGQIQAFFGQGTRLTVV.

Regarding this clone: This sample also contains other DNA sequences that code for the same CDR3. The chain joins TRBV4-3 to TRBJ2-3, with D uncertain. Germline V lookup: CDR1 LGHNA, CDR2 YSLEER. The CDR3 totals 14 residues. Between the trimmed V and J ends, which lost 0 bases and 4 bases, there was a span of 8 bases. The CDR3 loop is CASSQDPRADTQYF. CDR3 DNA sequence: TGCGCCAGCAGCCAAGATCCAAGAGCAGATACGCAGTATTTT.

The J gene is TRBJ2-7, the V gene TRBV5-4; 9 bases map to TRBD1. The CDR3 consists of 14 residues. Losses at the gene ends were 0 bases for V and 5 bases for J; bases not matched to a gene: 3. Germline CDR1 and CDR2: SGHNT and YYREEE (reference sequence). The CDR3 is CASSLGDRVHEQYF. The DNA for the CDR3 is TGTGCCAGCAGCTTGGGGGACAGGGTGCACGAGCAGTACTTC.

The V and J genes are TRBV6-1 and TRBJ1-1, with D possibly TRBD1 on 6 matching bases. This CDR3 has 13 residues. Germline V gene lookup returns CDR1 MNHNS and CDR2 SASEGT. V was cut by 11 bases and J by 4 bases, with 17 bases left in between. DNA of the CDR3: TGTGCCTCTCGGACAGCCCCTGGCACTGAAGCTTTCTTT. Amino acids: CASRTAPGTEAFF.

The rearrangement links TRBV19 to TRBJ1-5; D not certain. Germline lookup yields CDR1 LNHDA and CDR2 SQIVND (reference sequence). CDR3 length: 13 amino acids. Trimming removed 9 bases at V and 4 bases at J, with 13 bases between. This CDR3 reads CASQGYGNQPQHF. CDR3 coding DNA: TGTGCCAGCCAAGGATACGGGAATCAGCCCCAGCATTTT.

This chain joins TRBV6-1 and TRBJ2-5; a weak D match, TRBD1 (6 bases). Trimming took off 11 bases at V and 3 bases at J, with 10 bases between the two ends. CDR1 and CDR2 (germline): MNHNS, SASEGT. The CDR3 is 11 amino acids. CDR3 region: CAGRTEETQYF. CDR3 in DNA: TGTGCCGGACGGACAGAAGAGACCCAGTACTTC.

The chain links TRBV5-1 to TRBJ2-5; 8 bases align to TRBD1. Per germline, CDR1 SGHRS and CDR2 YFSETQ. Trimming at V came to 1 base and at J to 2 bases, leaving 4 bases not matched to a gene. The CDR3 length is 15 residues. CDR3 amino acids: CASSLMTGAQETQYF. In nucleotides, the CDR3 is TGCGCCAGCAGCTTGATGACAGGGGCACAAGAGACCCAGTACTTC. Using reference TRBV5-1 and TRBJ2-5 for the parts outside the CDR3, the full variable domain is KAGVTQTPRYLIKTRGQQVTLSCSPISGHRSVSWYQQTPGQGLQFLFEYFSETQRNKGNFPGRFSGRQFSNSRSEMNVSTLELGDSALYLCASSLMTGAQETQYFGPGTRLLVL.

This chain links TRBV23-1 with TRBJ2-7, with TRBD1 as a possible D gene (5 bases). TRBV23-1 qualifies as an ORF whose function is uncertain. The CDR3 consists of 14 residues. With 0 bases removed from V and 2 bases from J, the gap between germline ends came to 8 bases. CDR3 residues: CASSQSGLTYEQYF. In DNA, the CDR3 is TGCGCCAGCAGTCAATCGGGGCTGACCTACGAGCAGTACTTC.

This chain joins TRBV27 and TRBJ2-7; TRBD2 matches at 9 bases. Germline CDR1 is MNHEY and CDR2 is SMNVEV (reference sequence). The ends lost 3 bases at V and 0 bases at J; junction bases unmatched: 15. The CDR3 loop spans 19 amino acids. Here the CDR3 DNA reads TGTGCCAGCAGTTTCTCCCTCCGGGGGGGTAGCGGGAGCTCCTACGAGCAGTACTTC. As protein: CASSFSLRGGSGSSYEQYF.

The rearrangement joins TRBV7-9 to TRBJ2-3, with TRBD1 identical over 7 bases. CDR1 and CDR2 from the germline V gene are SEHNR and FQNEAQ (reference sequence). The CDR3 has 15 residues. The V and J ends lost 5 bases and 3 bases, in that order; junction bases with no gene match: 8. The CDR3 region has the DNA TGTGCCAGCAGCGACACCGGGACAGATACAGATACGCAGTATTTT. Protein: CASSDTGTDTDTQYF.

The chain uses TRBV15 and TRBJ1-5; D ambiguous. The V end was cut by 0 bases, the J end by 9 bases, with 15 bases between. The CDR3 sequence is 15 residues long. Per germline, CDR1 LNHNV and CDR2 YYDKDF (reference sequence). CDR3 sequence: CATSREAGVAGPQHF. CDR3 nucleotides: TGTGCCACCAGCAGAGAGGCAGGTGTCGCAGGGCCCCAGCATTTT.